This T cell receptor (beta chain) emerged from a study of Ad26.COV2.S vaccination and SARS-CoV-2 variants. Study-level findings and limits: Relative to placebo recipients, vaccine recipients exhibited elevated spike-specific TCR breadth.

Trimming stripped 6 bases from V and 6 bases from J, with 12 bases between. This CDR3 has 12 amino acids. Germline V CDR1 and CDR2: MNHEY, SVGAGI. With respect to this clone: The target antigen is unknown.

Repertoires were generated with immunoSEQ multiplex PCR, while TCRdb's copy carries only in-frame clones and drops some. This repertoire shows under 300,000 clones, around 85% found once; its top ten account for just under 3%. The treatment was: some 20 received Ad26.COV2.S at low or high dose, single or two shots; a few received placebo; per-sample allocation not given. Day 63 after the first vaccine or placebo injection was the time point for sampling. The V gene is TRBV6-5, the J gene TRBJ2-7, with D tentatively TRBD1 or TRBD2 (6 bases each). The sample consisted of peripheral blood, taken in a trial of Ad26.COV2.S vaccine versus placebo. The receptor's source is a person aged 18-65 years who received the Ad26.COV2.S COVID-19 vaccine or a placebo. CDR3 nucleotide sequence: TGTGCCAGCAGCCGCGGAGGGGGCGAGCAGTACGTC. It yields the protein CASSRGGGEQYV.